A single sample is the source of the 30 T cell receptor beta chains below, sequenced in a study of blood T cell repertoires in COVID-19. Generated by immunoSEQ multiplex PCR, the TCRdb table keeps only in-frame clones and is missing some. The table shows some 700,000 clones, with about nine tenths occurring only once. The sequencing input was peripheral blood. The receptors derive from a woman younger than 30 with acute or convalescent COVID-19.

This sequence joins TRBV19 and TRBJ1-1; D is perhaps TRBD1 (5 bases). V was clipped by 11 bases and J by 8 bases, with 15 bases between them. In germline, CDR1 is LNHDA, CDR2 SQIVND (reference sequence). CDR3 length equals 11 residues. The CDR3 DNA follows: TGTGCCGCCGCGGGGGGGACGGAAGCTTTCTTT. Protein: CAAAGGTEAFF.

DNA of the CDR3: TGCGCCAGCAGCTTGACGCAGGTTAACTATGGCTACACCTTC. Encoded protein: CASSLTQVNYGYTF. The chain combines TRBV5-1 with TRBJ1-2; no clear D gene. There are 14 residues in the CDR3. Per germline, CDR1 SGHRS and CDR2 YFSETQ. V lost 1 base to trimming and J lost 1 base, with 8 bases between them.

The rearrangement joins TRBV7-2 to TRBJ1-6; D uncertain. This CDR3 region has 15 residues. Trimming cost V 3 bases and J 7 bases, with 13 bases left between them. From germline, CDR1 is SGHTA and CDR2 FQGNSA. Written as DNA, the CDR3 is TGTGCCAGCAGCTTGTGGGGAGAGGGAAATTCACCCCTCCACTTT. Residues: CASSLWGEGNSPLHF.

CDR3 in DNA: TGTGCCAGCAAGGGAGGGTCTGACACCGGGGAGCTGTTTTTT. Translated, it gives CASKGGSDTGELFF. The chain has TRBV28 and TRBJ2-2; 7 bases align to TRBD2. Germline-derived CDR1 and CDR2 are MDHEN and SYDVKM. V was pared by 7 bases and J by 3 bases, with 5 bases of the junction left unmatched. The CDR3 runs 14 residues.

The chain uses TRBV7-2 and TRBJ2-7; TRBD1 matches at 11 bases. Germline V gene sequence: CDR1 SGHTA, CDR2 FQGNSA. The CDR3 is made up of 16 amino acids. Losses at the gene ends were 4 bases for V and 4 bases for J; bases not matched to a gene: 9. CDR3 in amino acids: CASSSPGTGGSYEQYF. CDR3 sequence (DNA): TGTGCCAGCAGCTCACCCGGGACAGGGGGATCGTACGAGCAGTACTTC.

V is TRBV29-1 and J is TRBJ1-2; TRBD1 might be the D (5 bases). In germline, CDR1 is SQVTM, CDR2 ANQGSEA. This CDR3 is 14 amino acids long. Trimming took off 0 bases at V and 8 bases at J, with 16 bases between the two ends. Here the CDR3 reads CSVEDLGRVTGYTF. The DNA of the CDR3 is TGCAGCGTTGAAGATTTGGGCAGGGTAACAGGCTACACCTTC.

This sequence joins TRBV7-9 and TRBJ2-7; D is perhaps TRBD2 (5 bases). The CDR3 extends over 13 amino acids. V was trimmed by 2 bases and J by 6 bases, leaving 11 bases between them. CDR1 and CDR2 from the germline V gene are SEHNR and FQNEAQ (reference sequence). The CDR3 bases are TGTGCCAGCAGCTTAACCCACGGGGTCGAGCAGTACTTC. This codes for CASSLTHGVEQYF.

V usage is TRBV19 and J usage is TRBJ1-3; D ambiguous. Trimming left V 5 bases short and J 0 bases short, with 14 bases between. Germline CDR1 is LNHDA and CDR2 is SQIVND (reference sequence). This CDR3 contains 16 residues. The CDR3 nucleotides read TGTGCCAGTAGTCGAACGGACTTAACCTCTGGAAACACCATATATTTT. Translating it yields CASSRTDLTSGNTIYF.

Of note for this clone: The sample contains more than one DNA sequence encoding this CDR3. The chain is built from TRBV6-5 and TRBJ1-5, with a tentative D call TRBD1 (6 bases). V lost 6 bases and J lost 1, with 7 bases in between. CDR1 is MNHEY, CDR2 SVGAGI, per germline. This CDR3 is 13 amino acids long. CDR3: CASRRGSNQPQHF. For the CDR3, the DNA is TGTGCCAGCAGAAGGGGGAGCAATCAGCCCCAGCATTTT.

As for this clone: Other DNA variants within this sample encode the same CDR3. The rearrangement joins TRBV7-9 to TRBJ1-5, with a tentative D call TRBD1 (6 bases). This CDR3 is built from 13 residues. Germline lookup yields CDR1 SEHNR and CDR2 FQNEAQ (reference sequence). The V end was cut by 1 base, the J end by 6 bases, with 7 bases between. CDR3 sequence reads: CASSLGGGQPQHF. The CDR3 DNA is TGTGCCAGCAGCTTAGGAGGGGGTCAGCCCCAGCATTTT.

The gene calls are TRBV19 and TRBJ1-5; 7 positions match TRBD1. Germline assignment: CDR1 LNHDA and CDR2 SQIVND (reference sequence). This CDR3 comprises 16 residues. With V trimmed by 2 bases and J by 3 bases, 7 bases remained unmatched. CDR3 DNA sequence: TGTGCCAGTAGTATATCGGACAGGACCTACAATCAGCCCCAGCATTTT. This translates into CASSISDRTYNQPQHF. The full variable domain, in which reference TRBV19 and TRBJ1-5 provide the parts outside the CDR3, is DGGITQSPKYLFRKEGQNVTLSCEQNLNHDAMYWYRQDPGQGLRLIYYSQIVNDFQKGDIAEGYSVSREKKESFPLTVTSAQKNPTAFYLCASSISDRTYNQPQHFGDGTRLSIL.

The chain combines TRBV21-1 with TRBJ1-5; the tabulated D call, TRBD1, remains unverified against the DNA. TRBV21-1 is a recognized pseudogene. The CDR3 runs 16 residues. CDR3 bases: TGTGCCAGCAGCAAGGACAGACAGGGGGGCAATCAGCCCCAGCATTTT. It yields the protein CASSKDRQGGNQPQHF.

The chain uses TRBV15 and TRBJ1-1; 7 bases line up with TRBD1. J was trimmed by 11 bases and V by 11 bases; bases with no gene match: 17. Germline V CDR1 and CDR2: LNHNV, YYDKDF (reference sequence). This CDR3 has 13 amino acids. The CDR3 is CAPEGQFNSWAFF. In DNA form, the CDR3 reads TGTGCCCCCGAGGGACAGTTTAATTCCTGGGCTTTCTTT.

The V gene is TRBV4-1, the J gene TRBJ1-5, with 8 bases fitting TRBD1. Losses at the gene ends were 6 bases for V and 3 bases for J; bases not matched to a gene: 4. The CDR3 length is 14 residues. From germline, CDR1 is MGHRA and CDR2 YSYEKL. The CDR3 region has the DNA TGCGCCAGCAGAAAGACAGGGGCCAATCAGCCCCAGCATTTT. Protein sequence: CASRKTGANQPQHF.

The chain employs TRBV4-2 and TRBJ2-3; D gene ambiguous. Per the germline V gene, CDR1 is LGHNA and CDR2 is YNFKEQ. The CDR3 has 13 amino acids. V was pared by 0 bases and J by 2 bases, with 3 bases between. The CDR3 spells CASSQDLTDTQYF. The CDR3 bases are TGTGCCAGCAGCCAAGATCTCACAGATACGCAGTATTTT.

The chain is built from TRBV5-1 and TRBJ2-1; 8 nucleotides align to TRBD1. After removal of 4 bases from V and 6 bases from J, the junction contained 18 bases not matched to a gene. In germline, CDR1 is SGHRS, CDR2 YFSETQ. The CDR3 covers 18 residues. Here the CDR3 DNA reads TGCGCCAGCAGCCCAAACATACGACAGGGGCCCGGGTCCAATGAGCAGTTCTTC. Encoded protein: CASSPNIRQGPGSNEQFF. The full variable domain, rest sourced from reference TRBV5-1 and TRBJ2-1, is KAGVTQTPRYLIKTRGQQVTLSCSPISGHRSVSWYQQTPGQGLQFLFEYFSETQRNKGNFPGRFSGRQFSNSRSEMNVSTLELGDSALYLCASSPNIRQGPGSNEQFFGPGTRLTVL.

The chain links TRBV19 to TRBJ1-2; D is unresolved. Trimming pared 5 bases from V and 2 bases from J, leaving 12 bases between. Germline CDR1 LNHDA, CDR2 SQIVND (reference sequence). This CDR3 has 14 amino acids. The CDR3 protein is CASSAGLANYGYTF. CDR3 in DNA: TGTGCCAGTAGTGCGGGGTTGGCGAACTATGGCTACACCTTC.

V gene TRBV19 combines with J gene TRBJ1-1; D gene ambiguous. There are 15 residues in the CDR3. Per germline, CDR1 LNHDA and CDR2 SQIVND (reference sequence). V was clipped by 5 bases and J by 4 bases, with 17 bases between them. The CDR3: CASSPSWRSATEAFF. The CDR3 DNA reads as TGTGCCAGTAGTCCCTCCTGGCGGAGTGCCACTGAAGCTTTCTTT.

This chain links TRBV7-2 with TRBJ2-3; D is uncertain. Germline CDR1 SGHTA, CDR2 FQGNSA. Trimming took off 5 bases at V and 4 bases at J, with 10 bases between the two ends. The CDR3 is made up of 13 amino acids. Here the CDR3 reads CASSLVGSDTQYF. The DNA of the CDR3 is TGTGCCAGCAGCCTAGTCGGGTCAGATACGCAGTATTTT. Full variable domain (outside the CDR3, taken from reference TRBV7-2 and TRBJ2-3): GAGVSQSPSNKVTEKGKDVELRCDPISGHTALYWYRQSLGQGLEFLIYFQGNSAPDKSGLPSDRFSAERTGGSVSTLTIQRTQQEDSAVYLCASSLVGSDTQYFGPGTRLTVL.

The chain is built from TRBV27 and TRBJ1-2; D not certain. Trimming removed 9 bases from V and 4 bases from J, with 9 bases in between. Germline CDR1 is MNHEY and CDR2 is SMNVEV (reference sequence). The CDR3 has 11 residues. Written as DNA, the CDR3 is TGTGCCAGTGGAGGGCTCTATGGCTACACCTTC. The encoded protein is CASGGLYGYTF.

The V call is TRBV6-5, the J call TRBJ2-5; D is perhaps TRBD2 (5 bases). The V and J ends lost 6 bases and 7 bases respectively, with 21 bases between them. CDR1 is MNHEY, CDR2 SVGAGI, per germline. The CDR3 has 15 residues. The CDR3 region is CASRRDGSVEATQYF. The CDR3 nucleotides are TGTGCCAGCAGGAGGGATGGGTCGGTGGAGGCGACCCAGTACTTC.

The chain combines TRBV15 with TRBJ2-3; 7 positions match TRBD1. Germline CDR1 reads LNHNV; CDR2 reads YYDKDF (reference sequence). V lost 1 base to trimming and J lost 1 base; unmatched junction nucleotides: 5. This CDR3 comprises 16 residues. The CDR3 region has the DNA TGTGCCACCAGCAGAGGTGACAGGGCCCGCACAGATACGCAGTATTTT. This encodes CATSRGDRARTDTQYF.

This chain uses TRBV30 with TRBJ2-2; TRBD1 agrees at 7 bases. Trimming removed 7 bases from V and 8 bases from J; junction bases left unmatched: 7. The CDR3 consists of 12 residues. The germline CDR1 and CDR2 sequences are GTSNPN and SVGIG (reference sequence). The CDR3 sequence: CASNRGTGELFF. CDR3 coding DNA: TGTGCCTCCAACAGGGGAACAGGGGAGCTGTTTTTT.

The rearrangement uses TRBV6-5 and TRBJ2-1, with 8 bases aligning to TRBD1. This CDR3 is built from 15 residues. Germline CDR1 is MNHEY and CDR2 is SVGAGI. Losses at the gene ends were 4 bases for V and 7 bases for J; bases not matched to a gene: 9. This CDR3 is CASSSTRQGRNEQFF. The CDR3 nucleotides are TGTGCCAGCAGTTCCACCAGACAGGGGAGGAATGAGCAGTTCTTC.

The chain has TRBV5-1 and TRBJ2-1, with 12 bases that match TRBD2. The germline V gene has CDR1 SGHRS and CDR2 YFSETQ. The CDR3 loop spans 18 amino acids. Trimming removed 7 bases from V and 0 bases from J; junction bases left unmatched: 11. CDR3 sequence: CASGRLAGAPSSYNEQFF. The CDR3 DNA sequence: TGCGCCAGCGGAAGACTAGCGGGGGCCCCCAGCTCCTACAATGAGCAGTTCTTC.

The chain employs TRBV19 and TRBJ1-2; the match to TRBD1 covers 8 bases. Germline V gene lookup returns CDR1 LNHDA and CDR2 SQIVND (reference sequence). Trimming at V came to 5 bases and at J to 4 bases, leaving 9 bases not matched to a gene. The CDR3 covers 15 residues. The chain's CDR3 is CASSGLDRASYGYTF. The CDR3 nucleotides read TGTGCCAGTAGTGGATTGGACAGGGCCTCCTATGGCTACACCTTC.

V and J are TRBV11-2 and TRBJ2-7, with 8 nucleotides matching TRBD2. Germline loops: CDR1 SGHAT, CDR2 FQNNGV. V shed 7 bases, J shed 3 bases, and the junction held 5 bases outside the gene matches. This CDR3 has 13 amino acids. CDR3 loop: CASTGTRIYEQYF. In DNA, the CDR3 is TGTGCCAGCACCGGGACTAGGATCTACGAGCAGTACTTC.

About this clone: Within the sample, other DNA sequences also encode this same CDR3. The chain joins TRBV6-5 to TRBJ1-5; 8 nucleotides line up with TRBD1. Trimming at V came to 6 bases and at J to 2 bases, leaving 6 bases not matched to a gene. CDR1 and CDR2 from the germline V gene are MNHEY and SVGAGI. The length of the CDR3 is 15 residues. The DNA for the CDR3 is TGTGCCAGCAGATTGACAGGGGTGGGCAATCAGCCCCAGCATTTT. Translating it yields CASRLTGVGNQPQHF.

Regarding this clone: Other DNA sequences in the same sample also yield this CDR3. The rearrangement links TRBV27 to TRBJ1-2; D remains unclear. The CDR3 is 12 amino acids. Germline assignment: CDR1 MNHEY and CDR2 SMNVEV (reference sequence). V was trimmed by 5 bases and J by 0 bases, leaving 4 bases between them. CDR3 bases: TGTGCCAGCAGTCCAACTAACTATGGCTACACCTTC. It is translated as CASSPTNYGYTF.

The CDR3 DNA is TGCAGCGCCGGGGACACAGATACGCAGTATTTT. This translates into CSAGDTDTQYF. This rearrangement joins TRBV29-1 to TRBJ2-3, with D perhaps TRBD2 (5 bases). This CDR3 region has 11 residues. The germline V gene encodes CDR1 SQVTM and CDR2 ANQGSEA. With 7 bases removed from V and 2 bases from J, the gap between germline ends came to 7 bases.